The 8 T cell receptor beta chains in this list originate from one sample, sequenced in a study of T cell responses to AZD1222 COVID-19 vaccine. Sequencing used immunoSEQ multiplex PCR; TCRdb keeps in-frame clones, though not all of them. The data contain approximately 100,000 clones, around 84% of them singletons. The specimen was peripheral blood, collected 28 days after the second AZD1222 dose. The receptor source for this set is an adult who received the AZD1222 COVID-19 vaccine.

The CDR3 coding sequence is TGTGCCAGCAGCGTATCAGGACAGGGGGGCTCTGGGGCCAACGTCCTGACTTTC. Translation: CASSVSGQGGSGANVLTF. V gene TRBV9 combines with J gene TRBJ2-6; 10 nucleotides match TRBD1. CDR1 SGDLS and CDR2 YYNGEE come from the germline V gene. V lost 1 base, J lost 0 bases, and 4 bases stayed unmatched. The CDR3 sequence is 18 residues long.

There are a few counts of this clone. V usage is TRBV4-1 and J usage is TRBJ2-1; 13 bases line up with TRBD2. V shed 0 bases and J 2 bases; nucleotides not matched to a gene: 7. Germline CDR1 MGHRA, CDR2 YSYEKL. The CDR3 contains 19 residues. In nucleotides, the CDR3 is TGCGCCAGCAGCCAAGATAAACTAGCGGGGGGGCACGCCTACAATGAGCAGTTCTTC. Translation: CASSQDKLAGGHAYNEQFF.

This chain connects TRBV7-2 to TRBJ1-2, with D uncertain. V shed 5 bases and J shed 1 base, with 14 bases lying between them. The CDR3 extends over 15 amino acids. Germline CDR1 reads SGHTA; CDR2 reads FQGNSA. CDR3 nucleotide sequence: TGTGCCAGCAGCCCCAGACGGAGGGATAACTATGGCTACACCTTC. Translating gives CASSPRRRDNYGYTF.

The rearrangement joins TRBV18 to TRBJ1-2; no firm D call. Trimming pared 6 bases from V and 4 bases from J, leaving 12 bases between. This CDR3 spans 13 amino acids. Germline V CDR1 and CDR2: KGHSH, LQKENI. CDR3 sequence: CASSSTDGYGYTF. The CDR3 coding sequence is TGTGCCAGCTCCAGCACGGACGGCTATGGCTACACCTTC.

The CDR3 loop is CASTGGGAQETQYF. CDR3 nucleotides: TGTGCCAGCACAGGCGGGGGGGCCCAAGAGACCCAGTACTTC. The rearrangement links TRBV5-4 to TRBJ2-5; the match to TRBD2 covers 9 bases. Germline loops: CDR1 SGHNT, CDR2 YYREEE (reference sequence). The CDR3 loop spans 14 amino acids. Trimming took 6 bases from V and 1 from J; bases not matched to a gene: 4. Full variable domain (rest looked up from reference TRBV5-4 and TRBJ2-5): ETGVTQSPTHLIKTRGQQVTLRCSSQSGHNTVSWYQQALGQGPQFIFQYYREEENGRGNFPPRFSGLQFPNYSSELNVNALELDDSALYLCASTGGGAQETQYFGPGTRLLVL.

The rearrangement joins TRBV4-3 to TRBJ2-7, with TRBD2 as a possible D gene (6 bases). The CDR3 loop spans 15 amino acids. V lost 2 bases, J lost 1 base, and 12 bases lay in between. Per germline, CDR1 LGHNA and CDR2 YSLEER. The CDR3 spells CASSQISGESYEQYF. CDR3 sequence (DNA): TGCGCCAGCAGCCAAATCTCGGGAGAATCCTACGAGCAGTACTTC.

The CDR3 region has the DNA TGCGCCAGCAGCTTGTATCCAGGGCTTCCCGGGGAGCTGTTTTTT. Its translation: CASSLYPGLPGELFF. V and J are TRBV5-1 and TRBJ2-2; possibly TRBD1 for D (5 bases). The CDR3 extends over 15 amino acids. Trimming took off 1 base at V and 6 bases at J, with 13 bases between the two ends. Germline CDR1 is SGHRS and CDR2 is YFSETQ.

This clone has a handful of counts. The V call is TRBV20-1, the J call TRBJ2-7; 7 nucleotides agree with TRBD2. This CDR3 comprises 15 residues. The germline CDR1 and CDR2 sequences are DFQATT and SNEGSKA (reference sequence). Trimming took 3 bases from V and 1 from J; bases not matched to a gene: 9. Written as DNA, the CDR3 is TGCAGTGCTAGTGCGTGGGCGGGGGAATCCTACGAGCAGTACTTC. Translation gives CSASAWAGESYEQYF.